Sequencing of this TCR beta chain was carried out in a study of tumor-infiltrating lymphocytes in primary liver carcinoma. Study findings and constraints: It was in tumors, not blood, that the top-250-clone fraction was significantly higher (p = 0.039). All five tumor regions shared only about 7-25% of top clones.

Deletions cut 5 bases from V and 10 bases from J, with 24 bases between. Germline V gene lookup returns CDR1 GTSNPN and CDR2 SVGIG (reference sequence). The CDR3 extends over 15 amino acids. Concerning this clonotype itself: Its antigen remains unknown.

Scientists recovered RNA and DNA together from around 20-30 mg of unsorted bulk tissue. The patients had histopathologically diagnosed primary liver carcinoma, and their disease was treated by surgical resection. Every tumor contributed samples taken at five separate regions. The template, about 540 ng total RNA, yielded TCR beta cDNA made with a constant-region primer. A slightly modified ARM-PCR protocol with three nested multiplex PCR rounds produced these TCR beta libraries. The study ran its first two PCR rounds for about 11 cycles each, using TRBV1-TRBV30 forward primers and a C-beta reverse primer. TCRdb independently ran MiXCR on the multiplex PCR reads; one entry per CDR3 protein. The sample has more than 75,000 distinct CDR3 sequences, 72% seen once.

The clonotype was recovered from a man aged 35-49 years with primary liver carcinoma and hepatitis B virus infection. The chain carries TRBV30 and TRBJ2-1; a possible D gene is TRBD2 (6 bases). Sequencing used liver tumor tissue from sampling region 1. The subset here: tumor region T1, superior pole. This CDR3 reads CAWLHPLAAGFEQFF. In DNA form, the CDR3 reads TGTGCCTGGCTCCACCCCTTGGCGGCGGGATTCGAGCAGTTCTTC.